This T cell receptor beta chain was obtained from a study of Ad26.COV2.S vaccination and SARS-CoV-2 variants. Indicated treatment: some 20 received Ad26.COV2.S at low or high dose, single or two shots; about 5 received placebo; per-sample allocation not given. Samples were taken on day 63 after the first vaccine or placebo injection. This clone appeared a single time. Using immunoSEQ multiplex PCR, the repertoire was profiled, and TCRdb retains in-frame clones only, with some absent. This sample has about 440,000 clones, with about 90% found just once. Germline V gene sequence: CDR1 MNHEY, CDR2 SMNVEV (reference sequence). The CDR3 loop spans 12 amino acids. Trimming cost V 6 bases and J 9 bases, with 12 bases left between them.

The rearrangement joins TRBV27 to TRBJ2-1; TRBD2 is a possible D gene (6 bases). This sample comprised peripheral blood, obtained in a trial of Ad26.COV2.S vaccine versus placebo. The sequence came from a person between 18 and 65 years old who received the Ad26.COV2.S COVID-19 vaccine or a placebo. This chain's CDR3 is CASRPWRGEQFF. For the CDR3, the DNA is TGTGCCAGCAGGCCTTGGCGGGGTGAGCAGTTCTTC.